Here is one T cell receptor beta chain with its context. Repertoires were generated with immunoSEQ multiplex PCR, while TCRdb's copy carries only in-frame clones and drops some. In the table there are fewer than 70,000 clones, 75% to 90% of which are singletons. The entry originates in a study of OX40 agonist ivuxolimab in advanced cancers. CDR1 is SEHNR, CDR2 FQNEAQ, per germline (reference sequence). CDR3 length: 14 residues. V trimming: 3 bases; J trimming: 0 bases; junction bases outside the gene matches: 1. The sequencing here drew on CD4+ or CD8+ T cells sorted from blood, taken in a trial of the OX40 agonist ivuxolimab. This TCR derives from an adult with an advanced solid tumor such as melanoma, head and neck, liver or kidney cancer. The chain is built from TRBV7-9 and TRBJ2-7; 8 bases match TRBD1. As DNA, the CDR3 is TGTGCCAGCAGCTTTGACAGGGGCTCCTACGAGCAGTACTTC. Its protein product is CASSFDRGSYEQYF.